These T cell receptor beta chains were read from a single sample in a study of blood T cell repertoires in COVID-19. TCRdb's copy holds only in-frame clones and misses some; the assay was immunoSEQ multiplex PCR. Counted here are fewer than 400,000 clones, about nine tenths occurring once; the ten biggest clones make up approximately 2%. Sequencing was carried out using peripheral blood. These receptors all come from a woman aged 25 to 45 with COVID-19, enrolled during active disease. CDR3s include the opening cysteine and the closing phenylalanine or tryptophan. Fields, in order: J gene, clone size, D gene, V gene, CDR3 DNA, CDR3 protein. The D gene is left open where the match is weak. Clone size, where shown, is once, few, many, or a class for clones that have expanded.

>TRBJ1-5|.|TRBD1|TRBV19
TGTGCCAGTAGTAGCCAGGGGGTTGGGCAGCCCCAGCATTTT
CASSSQGVGQPQHF
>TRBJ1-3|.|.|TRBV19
TGTGCCAGTAGTATGATTTTGCGTCGAGGGTCTTCTGGAAACACCATATATTTT
CASSMILRRGSSGNTIYF
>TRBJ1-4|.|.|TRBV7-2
TGTGCCAGCAGCATAAAAACAGGGACAACTAATGAAAAACTGTTTTTT
CASSIKTGTTNEKLFF
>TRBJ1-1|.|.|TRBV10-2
TGCGCCAGCAAGGAGGGGCTCTTATTTATGAACACTGAAGCTTTCTTT
CASKEGLLFMNTEAFF
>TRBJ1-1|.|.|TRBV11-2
TGTGCCAGCAGCTTAATCAGTAACACTGAAGCTTTCTTT
CASSLISNTEAFF
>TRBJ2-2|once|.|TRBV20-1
TGCAGTGCTAGTAGTCTAGCGACCGGGGAGCTGTTTTTT
CSASSLATGELFF
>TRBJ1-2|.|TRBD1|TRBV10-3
TGTGCCATCTCTTCTGACAGGGTCCATGGCTACACCTTC
CAISSDRVHGYTF
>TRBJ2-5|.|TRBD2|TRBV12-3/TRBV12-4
TGTGCCAGCAGTTTACTAGCGGGGGAGACCCAGTACTTC
CASSLLAGETQYF
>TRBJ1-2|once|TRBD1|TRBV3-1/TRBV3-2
TGTGCCAGCAGCCATGTCGACAGGGCCCATGGCTACACCTTC
CASSHVDRAHGYTF
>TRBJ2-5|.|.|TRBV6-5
TGTGCCAGCAGTTCCAGTCGTTCGGAGACCCAGTACTTC
CASSSSRSETQYF
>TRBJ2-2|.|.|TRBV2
TGTGCCAGCAGCGATGGACGGGAAAACACCGGGGAGCTGTTTTTT
CASSDGRENTGELFF
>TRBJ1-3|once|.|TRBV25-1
TGTGCCAGCACGGGGGGTTCCTCTGGAAACACCATATATTTT
CASTGGSSGNTIYF
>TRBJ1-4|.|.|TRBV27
TGTGCCAGCAGACCAGGGGACCCCAGGCGGACCCACCAAAATGAAAAACTGTTTTTT
CASRPGDPRRTHQNEKLFF
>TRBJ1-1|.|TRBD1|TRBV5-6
TGTGCCAGCAGCTTGGGGCCAGGGGGCACTGAAGCTTTCTTT
CASSLGPGGTEAFF
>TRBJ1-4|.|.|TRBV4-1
TGCGCCAGCAGCCAAGATCGGGCGGGGGAAACTAATGAAAAACTGTTTTTT
CASSQDRAGETNEKLFF
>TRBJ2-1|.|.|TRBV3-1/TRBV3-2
TGTGCCAGCGGTTCCCCCCGGGCCCGGGGGAATGAGCAGTTCTTC
CASGSPRARGNEQFF
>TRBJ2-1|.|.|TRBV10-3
TGTGCCATCAGAGCGTTCGGCGGGGACGAGCAGTTCTTC
CAIRAFGGDEQFF